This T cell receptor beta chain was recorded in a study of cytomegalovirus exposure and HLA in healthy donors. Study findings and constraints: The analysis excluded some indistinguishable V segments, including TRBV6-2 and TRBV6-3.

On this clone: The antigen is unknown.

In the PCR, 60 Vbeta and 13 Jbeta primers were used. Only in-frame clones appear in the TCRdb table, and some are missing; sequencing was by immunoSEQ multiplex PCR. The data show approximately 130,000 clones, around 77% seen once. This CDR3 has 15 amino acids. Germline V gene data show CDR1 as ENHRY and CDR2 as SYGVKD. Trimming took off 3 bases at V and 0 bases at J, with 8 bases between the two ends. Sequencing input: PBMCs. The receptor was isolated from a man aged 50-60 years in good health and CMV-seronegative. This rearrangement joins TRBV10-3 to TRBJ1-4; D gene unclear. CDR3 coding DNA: TGTGCCATCAGTGATGGGCAACCAACTAATGAAAAACTGTTTTTT. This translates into CAISDGQPTNEKLFF.